This TCR beta chain was identified in a study of shared clonotypes between healthy human individuals. Notes on the study in general: Unshared clonotypes carried lower generation probabilities than those common to all four donors. Sampling was confined to blood; repertoires within tissues likely differ.

This clone was seen a single time. Its antigen is currently unknown. The V end lost 2 bases, the J end lost 4 bases, and 8 bases lay between the germline ends. CDR1 is MNHEY and CDR2 is SVGAGI in the germline V gene. The CDR3 extends over 14 amino acids. Profiling relied on immunoSEQ multiplex PCR, and the TCRdb table lists in-frame clones only, not all of them. The sample has approximately 710,000 clones, roughly 88% seen once. Sequenced material: memory CD8+ T cells from PBMCs. Subset noted: CD45RO+ cells pooled with CCR7-negative TemRA cells. The rearrangement links TRBV6-5 to TRBJ1-4, with D possibly matching TRBD1 (5 bases). The origin of this receptor is a man between 18 and 29 years old in good health. Some clones in this sample may be carry-over from other donors' samples. The CDR3 region is CASSYGAVNEKLFF. CDR3 bases: TGTGCCAGCAGTTACGGGGCCGTTAATGAAAAACTGTTTTTT.